This T cell receptor (beta chain) was documented in a study of OX40 agonist ivuxolimab in advanced cancers. For the study at large: The study enrolled dose-escalation patients with hepatocellular carcinoma, melanoma, renal cell or head and neck cancer.

The CDR3 runs 12 residues. V was trimmed by 3 bases and J by 4 bases, leaving 6 bases between them. Germline assignment: CDR1 LNHDA and CDR2 SQIVND (reference sequence). Assay used: immunoSEQ multiplex PCR; TCRdb lists only in-frame clones, some missing. Seen here are tens of thousands of clones, approximately 80% observed once, and the top ten hold 2% to 2.5%. This chain uses TRBV19 with TRBJ2-5; D gene uncertain. This specimen was CD4+ or CD8+ T cells sorted from blood, taken in a trial of the OX40 agonist ivuxolimab. The source is an adult with an advanced solid tumor such as melanoma, head and neck, liver or kidney cancer. In nucleotides, the CDR3 is TGTGCCAGTAGTATGAAGGGAGAGACCCAGTACTTC. Its protein is CASSMKGETQYF.